One sample yielded the 14 T cell receptor beta chains listed below, sequenced in a study of shared clonotypes between healthy human individuals. Using immunoSEQ multiplex PCR, the repertoire was profiled, and TCRdb retains in-frame clones only, with some absent. The table lists 950,000 to 1,100,000 clones, around 74% of them singletons. Sequencing was performed on memory CD4+ T cells sorted from blood. Subset meaning: CD45RA-negative fraction. The receptors were gathered from a man between 18 and 35 years old in good health.

This clone was recorded a few times. This chain uses TRBV30 with TRBJ2-5, with TRBD2 identical over 8 bases. The germline CDR1 and CDR2 sequences are GTSNPN and SVGIG (reference sequence). The CDR3 has 13 residues. Unmatched junction bases numbered 1, after V lost 4 bases and J lost 0 bases. CDR3 in DNA: TGTGCCTGGACTAGCGGGCACCAAGAGACCCAGTACTTC. Its protein product is CAWTSGHQETQYF.

The J gene is TRBJ2-3, the V gene TRBV29-1; TRBD2 might be the D (7 bases). CDR1 and CDR2 from the germline V gene are SQVTM and ANQGSEA. CDR3 size: 14 residues. Trimming took 6 bases from V and 4 from J, leaving 17 bases between them. The CDR3 DNA sequence: TGCAGCGTACAGGGTGCAGCGGGGTCAGATACGCAGTATTTT. Protein product: CSVQGAAGSDTQYF.

This chain joins TRBV6-5 and TRBJ1-6; tentative D call: TRBD1 (5 bases). The CDR3 is 13 residues long. Looked up from germline, CDR1 is MNHEY and CDR2 is SVGAGI. Trimming took off 6 bases at V and 14 bases at J, with 17 bases between the two ends. The CDR3 loop reads CASRYGTAEALHF. CDR3 sequence (DNA): TGTGCCAGCAGGTACGGGACGGCCGAGGCCCTCCACTTT.

The chain employs TRBV4-1 and TRBJ1-2; D unclear. There are 17 residues in the CDR3. The V end lost 0 bases, the J end lost 4 bases, and 18 bases lay between the germline ends. Per germline, CDR1 MGHRA and CDR2 YSYEKL. The CDR3 region is CASSQDSDGRGGYGYTF. CDR3 nucleotides: TGCGCCAGCAGCCAAGATTCGGACGGGCGAGGTGGCTATGGCTACACCTTC.

This sequence joins TRBV28 and TRBJ2-2, with 8 bases matching TRBD2. After removal of 7 bases from V and 2 bases from J, the junction contained 6 bases not matched to a gene. The V gene's germline CDR1 is MDHEN and CDR2 SYDVKM. This CDR3 is 15 amino acids long. The CDR3 here is CASNGAGANTGELFF. CDR3 nucleotide sequence: TGTGCCAGCAACGGAGCGGGAGCCAACACCGGGGAGCTGTTTTTT.

J is TRBJ2-1 and V is TRBV25-1, with a possible D match to TRBD2 (6 bases). Trimming took off 2 bases at V and 0 bases at J, with 11 bases between the two ends. The CDR3 has 16 residues. Germline-derived CDR1 and CDR2 are MGHDK and SYGVNS. The CDR3 spells CASSEMGRGSYNEQFF. CDR3 nucleotide sequence: TGTGCCAGCAGTGAAATGGGGCGGGGCTCCTACAATGAGCAGTTCTTC.

The chain carries TRBV19 and TRBJ2-4; a possible D gene is TRBD1 (5 bases). CDR1 and CDR2 (germline): LNHDA, SQIVND (reference sequence). The CDR3 is 14 residues long. With 4 bases removed from V and 4 bases from J, the gap between germline ends came to 11 bases. The DNA for the CDR3 is TGTGCCAGTAGTACAGGACACGGAAAAAACATTCAGTACTTC. The encoded protein is CASSTGHGKNIQYF.

This sequence joins TRBV30 and TRBJ2-7; D remains unclear. This CDR3 spans 12 amino acids. The V end lost 0 bases, the J end lost 4 bases, and 7 bases lay between the germline ends. Germline CDR1 is GTSNPN and CDR2 is SVGIG (reference sequence). This CDR3 reads CAWSVAQYEQYF. The CDR3 coding sequence is TGTGCCTGGAGTGTAGCCCAGTACGAGCAGTACTTC.

CDR3 DNA: TGTGCCAGCAGCCATGAACGGGGGTTGGGACTACTACTACGGAATGAGCAGTTCTTC. Protein sequence: CASSHERGLGLLLRNEQFF. The chain has TRBV7-9 and TRBJ2-1, with 7 nucleotides matching TRBD2. Trimming took 5 bases from V and 7 from J; bases not matched to a gene: 23. CDR3 length: 19 residues. CDR1 is SEHNR, CDR2 FQNEAQ, per germline (reference sequence).

V usage is TRBV18 and J usage is TRBJ2-1, with 9 bases aligning to TRBD2. With 3 bases clipped from V and 0 bases from J, the junction kept 12 bases outside the gene matches. The CDR3 totals 19 residues. The germline gives CDR1 KGHSH, CDR2 LQKENI. CDR3 DNA sequence: TGTGCCAGCTCACCCCCTCCCTCAGCGGGAGGAAGCTCCTACAATGAGCAGTTCTTC. This translates into CASSPPPSAGGSSYNEQFF. The complete variable domain, with remaining parts taken from reference TRBV18 and TRBJ2-1, reads NAGVMQNPRHLVRRRGQEARLRCSPMKGHSHVYWYRQLPEEGLKFMVYLQKENIIDESGMPKERFSAEFPKEGPSILRIQQVVRGDSAAYFCASSPPPSAGGSSYNEQFFGPGTRLTVL.

V gene TRBV20-1 combines with J gene TRBJ1-1; TRBD1 is a possible D gene (6 bases). The CDR3 runs 11 residues. The ends were cut back, 6 bases at V and 6 bases at J, with 11 bases in the middle. In germline, CDR1 is DFQATT, CDR2 SNEGSKA (reference sequence). Here the CDR3 DNA reads TGCAGTGCACAGGGCGAGGCTGAAGCTTTCTTT. Its protein product is CSAQGEAEAFF.

The rearrangement joins TRBV5-3 to TRBJ2-3; D remains ambiguous. TRBV5-3 is an ORF for which the function is uncertain. CDR3 length equals 11 residues. V was trimmed by 7 bases and J by 1 base, leaving 4 bases between them. The CDR3 DNA follows: TGTGCCAGACGTTGCACAGATACGCAGTATTTT. Translated, it gives CARRCTDTQYF.

Written as DNA, the CDR3 is TGCGCCAGCAGCCCGACAGGTGAGGGGACCCAGTACTTC. It yields the protein CASSPTGEGTQYF. The chain joins TRBV4-1 to TRBJ2-5; D is perhaps TRBD1 (6 bases). V was clipped by 4 bases and J by 7 bases, with 13 bases between them. The CDR3 runs 13 residues. Germline CDR1 is MGHRA and CDR2 is YSYEKL.

V usage is TRBV6-1 and J usage is TRBJ1-2, with a possible D match to TRBD1 (6 bases). V was shortened by 7 bases and J by 1 base, with 16 bases between the two germline ends. The CDR3 has 15 amino acids. CDR1 is MNHNS, CDR2 SASEGT, per germline. The CDR3 sequence: CASIRGLGDNYGYTF. CDR3 nucleotide sequence: TGTGCCAGCATCCGGGGGCTGGGCGATAACTATGGCTACACCTTC.